This note documents a single T cell receptor (beta chain) sequence. The clone's antigen remains unknown. This may come from a read error, since a much larger clone is one base off. A patient counted as having stable Graves' hyperthyroidism if no progression to ophthalmopathy occurred over 18 months of follow-up. The hyperthyroidism patients were between 18 and 65 years old and newly diagnosed, with a disease duration of less than 2 months. Any patient with an uncontrolled infection, another autoimmune disease, pregnancy or lactation was excluded. Diagnoses relied on clinical symptoms, serum thyroxine and TRAb, thyroid ultrasound and orbital computed tomography. Ficoll-Paque density gradient centrifugation was used to isolate PBMCs from around 9.1 ml of fresh peripheral blood. Trizol reagent was used to extract total RNA, and RNA quality was then checked on an Agilent 2100 Bioanalyzer. Amplification of TCR beta CDR3 regions was carried out from RNA transcripts. For the first round of RT-PCR on the TCR CDR3, the HTBI primer set was used together with the Qiagen OneStep RT-PCR kit. Libraries were constructed in a second round of multiplex PCR, after which size selection and purification were performed. The libraries were sequenced on an Illumina HiSeq2000 using paired-end 100 bp reads. The authors processed their data as follows. SOAPnuke was used to process the raw data, removing reads that contained adapters or uncalled bases, had a mean Phred below 15, or lacked an exact match to the constant primer or identifier. COPE v1.2.5 was used to merge the high-quality paired reads, and each unique nucleotide sequence was defined as a clonotype. MiTCR v1.1 was used to align clonotypes to the IMGT TRBV, TRBD and TRBJ reference segments. Only V-J combinations with frequency above 0.0001, covering 98% to 99.2% of repertoires, were analysed. A TCS score was defined as the ratio of F50 (clonal expansion) to E x V (chaos), with BLOSUM62-based TCRdist applied between CDR3 peptides within each V-J. Welch's t-statistics and random forest reduced around 520 V-J features to 10 to 15, which were used in a naive Bayes classifier (R e1071). In TCRdb, the public reads were trimmed at Q25 with fastp and aligned with MiXCR, with productive beta chains retained. Rows with one shared CDR3 protein collapse into an entry with the most common genes and DNA. The V and J calls shown here were made by TCRdb, not taken from the authors' results. The sample table holds a few hundred thousand distinct CDR3 sequences, of which around 21% were seen once. In total, the top ten clones hold approximately 26% of the sample.

Its CDR3 holds 14 amino acids, cysteine through phenylalanine. CDR3 DNA is the only sequence kept; it has 42 bases, read in frame from the first base. From V the trimming removes 4 bases and from J it removes 5 bases, while the gene matches leave 6 bases of the junction unaccounted for. As encoded in the germline V gene, CDR1 is SGHRS while CDR2 is YFSETQ. This entry belongs to a study of T cells in Graves' hyperthyroidism and ophthalmopathy (dated by TCRdb to between 2018 and 2020). About the study as a whole: Peripheral blood was collected at initial diagnosis, before any treatment. TCR V-J signatures able to tell the groups apart were searched for in a discovery cohort of about a hundred patients, of whom over 40 had Graves' ophthalmopathy and about 60 had stable Graves' hyperthyroidism. An independent validation cohort of 18 to 20 hyperthyroidism patients and about 15 patients who later progressed to ophthalmopathy tested prospective prediction of ophthalmopathy. For training and testing, the 100 or so patients in the discovery cohort were randomly divided in a 7:3 ratio. In several Graves' hyperthyroidism patients, the study also compared T-cell repertoires from thyroid tissue with T-cell repertoires from blood. Once sampling was done, hyperthyroidism patients were given methimazole at a starting dose of 30 mg daily, whereas ophthalmopathy patients were given high-dose intravenous methylprednisolone. The paper describes TCR Vbeta CDR3 sequencing of 135 peripheral blood samples, made up of fewer than 50 ophthalmopathy patients, around 78 hyperthyroidism patients and 17 progressor patients. Beyond this particular receptor, the publication reports: In validation, the model predicted progression to ophthalmopathy a median of about 6 months before onset, with roughly 70% sensitivity and roughly 79% specificity. Sample size was not statistically predetermined, and investigators were not blinded to group allocation. Most expanded thyroid clonotypes (frequency above 0.001) were also found in blood, which suggests that blood repertoires may mirror thyroid immune responses. A 13 V-J signature model separated ophthalmopathy from stable hyperthyroidism, with around 90% sensitivity and 81.08% specificity in cross-validation and 80%/75% in testing.

The rearrangement combines TRBV5-1 with TRBJ1-1; 9 central bases correspond to TRBD1. Sequenced sample: blood. The TCR sequence derives from a man aged 18 to 29 with Graves' hyperthyroidism. DNA sequence: TGCGCCAGCAGCCCACAGGGGGCGAGTACTGAAGCTTTCTTT. This codes for CASSPQGASTEAFF.